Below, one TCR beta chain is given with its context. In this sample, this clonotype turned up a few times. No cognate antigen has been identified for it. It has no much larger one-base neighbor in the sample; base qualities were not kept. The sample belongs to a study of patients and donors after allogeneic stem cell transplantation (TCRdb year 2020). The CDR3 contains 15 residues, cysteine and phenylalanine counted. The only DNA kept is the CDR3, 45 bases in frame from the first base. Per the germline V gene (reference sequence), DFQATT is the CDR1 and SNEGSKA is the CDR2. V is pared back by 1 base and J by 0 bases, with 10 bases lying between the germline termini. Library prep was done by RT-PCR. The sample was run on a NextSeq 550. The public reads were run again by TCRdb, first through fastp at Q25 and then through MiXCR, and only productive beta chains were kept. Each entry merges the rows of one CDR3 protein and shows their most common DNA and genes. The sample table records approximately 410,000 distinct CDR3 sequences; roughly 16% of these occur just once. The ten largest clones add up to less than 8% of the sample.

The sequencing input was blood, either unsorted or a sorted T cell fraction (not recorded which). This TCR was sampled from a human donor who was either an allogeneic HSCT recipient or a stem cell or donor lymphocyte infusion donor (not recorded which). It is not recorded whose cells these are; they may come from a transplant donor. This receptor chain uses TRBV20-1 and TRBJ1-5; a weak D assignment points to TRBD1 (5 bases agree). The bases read TGCAGTGCTAGAGGGGGCGGAGATAGCAATCAGCCCCAGCATTTT. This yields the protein CSARGGGDSNQPQHF.